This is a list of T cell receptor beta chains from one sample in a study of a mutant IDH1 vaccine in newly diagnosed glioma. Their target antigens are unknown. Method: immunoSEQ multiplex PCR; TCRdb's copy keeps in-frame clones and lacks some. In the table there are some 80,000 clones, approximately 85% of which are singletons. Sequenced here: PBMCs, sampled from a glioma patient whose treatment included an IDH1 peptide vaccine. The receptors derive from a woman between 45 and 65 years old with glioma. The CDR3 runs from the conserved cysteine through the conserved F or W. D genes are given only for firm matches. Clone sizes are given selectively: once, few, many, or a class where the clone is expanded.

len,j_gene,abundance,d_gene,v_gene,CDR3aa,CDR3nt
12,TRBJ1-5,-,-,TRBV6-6,CASSLRDQPQHF,TGTGCCAGCAGCCTAAGGGATCAGCCCCAGCATTTT
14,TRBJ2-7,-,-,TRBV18,CASSPTALLGEQYF,TGTGCCAGCTCACCGACGGCGCTTCTAGGCGAGCAGTACTTC
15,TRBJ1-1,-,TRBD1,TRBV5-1,CASSWGDSKNTEAFF,TGCGCCAGCAGCTGGGGGGACAGCAAAAACACTGAAGCTTTCTTT
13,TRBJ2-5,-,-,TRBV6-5,CASSYRGQETQYF,TGTGCCAGCAGTTACAGGGGGCAAGAGACCCAGTACTTC
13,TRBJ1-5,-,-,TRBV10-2,CASSDSLNQPQHF,TGCGCCAGCAGTGATAGCTTAAATCAGCCCCAGCATTTT
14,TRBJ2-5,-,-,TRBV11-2,CASSLGWGAWTQYF,TGTGCCAGCAGCCTTGGATGGGGGGCATGGACCCAGTACTTC
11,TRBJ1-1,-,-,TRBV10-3,CATTSNTEAFF,TGTGCCACCACATCGAACACTGAAGCTTTCTTT
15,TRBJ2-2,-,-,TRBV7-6,CASSLRSRVDGELFF,TGTGCCAGCAGCCTTCGATCCAGGGTTGACGGGGAGCTGTTTTTT
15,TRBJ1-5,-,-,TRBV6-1,CASSVTRGGNQPQHF,TGTGCCAGCAGTGTAACGAGGGGGGGCAATCAGCCCCAGCATTTT
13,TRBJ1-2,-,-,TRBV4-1,CASSQGGTDGYTF,TGCGCCAGCAGCCAAGGGGGGACGGATGGCTACACCTTC
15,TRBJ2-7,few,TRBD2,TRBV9,CASSPSGRAAYEQYF,TGTGCCAGCAGCCCTAGCGGGAGGGCGGCGTACGAGCAGTACTTC
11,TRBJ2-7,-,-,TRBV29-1,CSVQWGYEQYF,TGCAGCGTCCAGTGGGGATACGAGCAGTACTTC
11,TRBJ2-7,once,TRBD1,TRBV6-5,CATGTGYEQYF,TGTGCCACGGGGACAGGATACGAGCAGTACTTC
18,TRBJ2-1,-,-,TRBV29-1,CSVDRLGSSPTRSNEQFF,TGCAGCGTTGATAGGTTAGGGTCTAGCCCCACGAGGAGTAATGAGCAGTTCTTC
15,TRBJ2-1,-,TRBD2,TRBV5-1,CASSFLADSYNEQFF,TGCGCCAGCAGCTTTCTAGCGGATTCCTACAATGAGCAGTTCTTC
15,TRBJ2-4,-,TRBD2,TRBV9,CASSVLAGPKNIQYF,TGTGCCAGCAGCGTCTTAGCGGGTCCCAAAAACATTCAGTACTTC
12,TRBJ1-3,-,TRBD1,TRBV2,CASSNRGYTIYF,TGTGCCAGCAGTAACAGGGGATACACCATATATTTT
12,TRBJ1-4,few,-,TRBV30,CAWLRGKEKLFF,TGTGCCTGGCTTCGGGGGAAGGAAAAACTGTTTTTT
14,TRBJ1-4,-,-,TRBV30,CASPSGNSNEKLFF,TGTGCCTCCCCGAGCGGGAATTCTAATGAAAAACTGTTTTTT
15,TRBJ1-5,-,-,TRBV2,CASSESGQGRQPQHF,TGTGCCAGCAGTGAATCCGGTCAGGGACGGCAGCCCCAGCATTTT
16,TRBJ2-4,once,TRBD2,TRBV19,CASSIPGTSDRNIQYF,TGTGCCAGTAGTATCCCCGGGACTAGTGATAGAAACATTCAGTACTTC
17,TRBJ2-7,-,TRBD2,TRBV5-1,CASSLEIGGGTSYEQYF,TGCGCCAGCAGCTTGGAGATTGGCGGGGGAACCTCCTACGAGCAGTACTTC
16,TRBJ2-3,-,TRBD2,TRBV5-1,CASSSGLAESTDTQYF,TGCGCCAGCAGCTCTGGACTAGCGGAGAGCACAGATACGCAGTATTTT
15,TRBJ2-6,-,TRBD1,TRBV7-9,CASSFTGAGANVLTF,TGTGCCAGCAGCTTTACAGGGGCTGGGGCCAACGTCCTGACTTTC
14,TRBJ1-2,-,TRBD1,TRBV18,CASSPEGQGTGYTF,TGTGCCAGCTCACCGGAGGGACAGGGGACTGGCTACACCTTC
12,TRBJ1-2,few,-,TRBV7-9,CASSFSRGGYTF,TGTGCCAGCAGCTTCTCGCGAGGCGGCTACACCTTC
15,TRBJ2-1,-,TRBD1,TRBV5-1,CASSSGTASYNEQFF,TGCGCCAGCAGCTCAGGGACAGCCTCCTACAATGAGCAGTTCTTC
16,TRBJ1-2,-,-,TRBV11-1,CASSLSTGRYNYGYTF,TGTGCCAGCAGCTTAAGTACAGGAAGATATAACTATGGCTACACCTTC
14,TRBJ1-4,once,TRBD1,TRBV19,CASSPRTGDVKLFF,TGTGCCAGTAGTCCCCGGACAGGGGATGTAAAACTGTTTTTT
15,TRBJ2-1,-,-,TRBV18,CASSFGRFSYNEQFF,TGTGCCAGCTCATTCGGGCGATTCTCCTACAATGAGCAGTTCTTC
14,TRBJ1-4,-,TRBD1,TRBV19,CASSAGGAWEKLFF,TGTGCCAGTAGCGCAGGGGGCGCGTGGGAAAAACTGTTTTTT
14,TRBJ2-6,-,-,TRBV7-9,CAPTKGIGANVLTF,TGTGCCCCCACTAAGGGCATTGGGGCCAACGTCCTGACTTTC
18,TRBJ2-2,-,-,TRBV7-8,CASSQVRRGFANTGELFF,TGTGCCAGCAGCCAAGTACGACGGGGATTCGCGAACACCGGGGAGCTGTTTTTT
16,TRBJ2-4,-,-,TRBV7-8,CASSLVLGATKNIQYF,TGTGCCAGCAGCTTAGTGTTGGGGGCGACCAAAAACATTCAGTACTTC
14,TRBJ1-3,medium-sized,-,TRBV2,CASSGTHFGNTIYF,TGTGCCAGCTCGGGTACCCACTTTGGAAACACCATATATTTT
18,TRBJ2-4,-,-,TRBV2,CASSELAGKPAAKNIQYF,TGTGCCAGCAGTGAATTGGCGGGAAAACCTGCAGCCAAAAACATTCAGTACTTC
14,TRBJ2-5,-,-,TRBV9,CASSVNPGSETQYF,TGTGCCAGCAGCGTAAATCCAGGTTCAGAGACCCAGTACTTC
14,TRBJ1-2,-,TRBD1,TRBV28,CASTSRDRYYGYTF,TGTGCCAGCACTTCCAGGGACAGATACTATGGCTACACCTTC
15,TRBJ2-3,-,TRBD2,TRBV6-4,CASSVLAGSTDTQYF,TGTGCCAGCAGCGTCCTAGCGGGGTCCACAGATACGCAGTATTTT
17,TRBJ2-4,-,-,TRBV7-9,CASSAPGGTLAKNIQYF,TGTGCCAGCAGCGCGCCCGGAGGGACCTTAGCCAAAAACATTCAGTACTTC
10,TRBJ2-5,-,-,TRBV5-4,CASSGETQYF,TGTGCCAGCAGCGGGGAGACCCAGTACTTC